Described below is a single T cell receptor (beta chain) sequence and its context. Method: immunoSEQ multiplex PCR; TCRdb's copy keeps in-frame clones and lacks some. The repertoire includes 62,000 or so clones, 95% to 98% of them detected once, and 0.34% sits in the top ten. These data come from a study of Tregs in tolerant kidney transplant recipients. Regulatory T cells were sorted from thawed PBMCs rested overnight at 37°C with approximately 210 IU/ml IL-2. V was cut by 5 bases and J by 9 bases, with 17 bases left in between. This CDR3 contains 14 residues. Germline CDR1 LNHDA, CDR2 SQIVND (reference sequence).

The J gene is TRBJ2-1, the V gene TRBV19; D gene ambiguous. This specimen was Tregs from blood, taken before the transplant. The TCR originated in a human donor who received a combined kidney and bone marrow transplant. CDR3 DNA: TGTGCCAGTAGTTTCCGGGTGATGTCAAGTGAGCAGTTCTTC. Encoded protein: CASSFRVMSSEQFF.